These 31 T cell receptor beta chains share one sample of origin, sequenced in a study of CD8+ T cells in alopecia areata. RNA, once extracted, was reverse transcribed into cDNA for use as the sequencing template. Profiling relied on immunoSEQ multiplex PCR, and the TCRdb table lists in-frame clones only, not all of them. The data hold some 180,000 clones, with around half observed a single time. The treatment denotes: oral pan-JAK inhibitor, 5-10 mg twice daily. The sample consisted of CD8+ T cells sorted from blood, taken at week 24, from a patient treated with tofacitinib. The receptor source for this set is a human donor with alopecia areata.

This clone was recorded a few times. The CDR3 coding sequence is TGCGCCAGCAGCTGGACAGGGGGCACGCCCTACGAGCAGTACTTC. This sequence encodes CASSWTGGTPYEQYF. The chain is built from TRBV5-1 and TRBJ2-7; the match to TRBD1 covers 11 bases. The CDR3 runs to 15 residues. Germline V gene data show CDR1 as SGHRS and CDR2 as YFSETQ. Losses at the gene ends were 3 bases for V and 2 bases for J; bases not matched to a gene: 4.

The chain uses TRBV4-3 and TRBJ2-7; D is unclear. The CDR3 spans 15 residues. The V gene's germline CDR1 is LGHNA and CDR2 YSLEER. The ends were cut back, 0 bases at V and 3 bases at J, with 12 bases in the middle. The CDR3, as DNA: TGCGCCAGCAGCCAAGATTGGACCACTCTCTACGAGCAGTACTTC. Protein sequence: CASSQDWTTLYEQYF.

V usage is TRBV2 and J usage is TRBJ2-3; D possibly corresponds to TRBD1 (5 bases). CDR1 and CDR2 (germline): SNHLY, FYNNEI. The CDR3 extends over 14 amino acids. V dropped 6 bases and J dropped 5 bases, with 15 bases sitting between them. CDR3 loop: CASRGLGAQDTQYF. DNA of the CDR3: TGTGCCAGCAGGGGATTAGGGGCCCAAGATACGCAGTATTTT.

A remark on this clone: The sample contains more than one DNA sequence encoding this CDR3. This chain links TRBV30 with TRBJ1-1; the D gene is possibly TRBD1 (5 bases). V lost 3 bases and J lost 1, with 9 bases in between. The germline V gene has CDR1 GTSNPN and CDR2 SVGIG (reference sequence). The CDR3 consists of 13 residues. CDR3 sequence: CAWRAGRNTEAFF. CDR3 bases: TGTGCCTGGAGAGCAGGGAGGAACACTGAAGCTTTCTTT.

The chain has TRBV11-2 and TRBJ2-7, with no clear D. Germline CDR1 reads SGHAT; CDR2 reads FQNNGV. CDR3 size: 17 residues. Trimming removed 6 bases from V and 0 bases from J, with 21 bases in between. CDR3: CASRPEPLSDGSYEQYF. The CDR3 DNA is TGTGCCAGCAGACCCGAACCCCTATCGGACGGCTCCTACGAGCAGTACTTC.

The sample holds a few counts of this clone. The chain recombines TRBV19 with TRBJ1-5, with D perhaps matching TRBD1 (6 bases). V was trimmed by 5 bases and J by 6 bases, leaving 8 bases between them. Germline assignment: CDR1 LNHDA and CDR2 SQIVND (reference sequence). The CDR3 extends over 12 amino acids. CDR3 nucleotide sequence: TGTGCCAGTAGTGTGGGGGCTCAGCCCCAGCATTTT. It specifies CASSVGAQPQHF.

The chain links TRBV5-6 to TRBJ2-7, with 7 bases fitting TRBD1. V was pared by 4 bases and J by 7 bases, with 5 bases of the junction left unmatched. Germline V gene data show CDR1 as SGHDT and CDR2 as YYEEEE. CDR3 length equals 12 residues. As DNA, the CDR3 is TGTGCCAGCAGCGATCAGGGGGTTGAGCAGTACTTC. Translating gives CASSDQGVEQYF.

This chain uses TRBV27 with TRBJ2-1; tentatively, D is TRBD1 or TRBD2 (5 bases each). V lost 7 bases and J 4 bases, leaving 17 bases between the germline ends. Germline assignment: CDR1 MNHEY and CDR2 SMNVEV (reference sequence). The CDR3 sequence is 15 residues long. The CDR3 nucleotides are TGTGCCAGCATTCGGGACGCCGGTGCTTACAATGAGCAGTTCTTC. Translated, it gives CASIRDAGAYNEQFF.

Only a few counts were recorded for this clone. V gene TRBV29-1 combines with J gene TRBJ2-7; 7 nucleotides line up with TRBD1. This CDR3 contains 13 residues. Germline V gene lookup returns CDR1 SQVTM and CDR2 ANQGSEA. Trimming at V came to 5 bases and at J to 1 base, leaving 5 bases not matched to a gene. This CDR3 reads CSVTTGDSYEQYF. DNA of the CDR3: TGCAGCGTTACTACAGGGGATTCCTACGAGCAGTACTTC.

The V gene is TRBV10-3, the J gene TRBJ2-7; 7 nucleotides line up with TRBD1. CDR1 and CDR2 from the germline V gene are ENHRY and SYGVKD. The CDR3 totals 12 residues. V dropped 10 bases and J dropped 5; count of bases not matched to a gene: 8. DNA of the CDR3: TGTGCCACCCGGGACAGCCCCCACGAGCAGTACTTC. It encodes CATRDSPHEQYF.

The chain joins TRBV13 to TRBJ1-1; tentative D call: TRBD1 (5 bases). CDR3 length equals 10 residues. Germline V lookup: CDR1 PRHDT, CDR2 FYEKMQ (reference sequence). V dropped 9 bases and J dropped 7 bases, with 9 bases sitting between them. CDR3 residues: CASQGGEAFF. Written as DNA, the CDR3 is TGTGCCAGTCAGGGCGGTGAAGCTTTCTTT.

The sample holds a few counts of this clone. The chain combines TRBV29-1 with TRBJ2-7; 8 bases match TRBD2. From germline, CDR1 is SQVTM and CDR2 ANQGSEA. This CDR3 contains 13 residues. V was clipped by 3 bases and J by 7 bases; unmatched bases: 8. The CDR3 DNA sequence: TGCAGCGTTGATACGGGGGGGCCGAATGAGCAGTACTTC. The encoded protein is CSVDTGGPNEQYF.

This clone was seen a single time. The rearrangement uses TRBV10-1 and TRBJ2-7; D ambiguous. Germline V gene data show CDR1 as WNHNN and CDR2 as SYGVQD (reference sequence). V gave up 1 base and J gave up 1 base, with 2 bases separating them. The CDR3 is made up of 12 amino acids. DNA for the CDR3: TGCGCCAGCAGTGAGTTTTCCTACGAGCAGTACTTC. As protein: CASSEFSYEQYF.

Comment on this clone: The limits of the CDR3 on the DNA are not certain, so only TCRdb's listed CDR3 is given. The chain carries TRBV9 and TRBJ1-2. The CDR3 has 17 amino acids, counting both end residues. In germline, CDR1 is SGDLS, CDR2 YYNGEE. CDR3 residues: CASSSPLLVGTGILFTF.

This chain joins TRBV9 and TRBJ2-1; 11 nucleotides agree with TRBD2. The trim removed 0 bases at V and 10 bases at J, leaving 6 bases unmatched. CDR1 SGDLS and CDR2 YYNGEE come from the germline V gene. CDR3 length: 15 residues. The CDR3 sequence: CASSVGSGGAIEQFF. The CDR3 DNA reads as TGTGCCAGCAGCGTAGGTAGCGGGGGGGCCATCGAGCAGTTCTTC.

The CDR3 loop is CSVEATDSYYGYTF. The DNA of the CDR3 is TGCAGCGTTGAAGCTACGGACAGCTATTATGGCTACACCTTC. The chain recombines TRBV29-1 with TRBJ1-2, with D possibly TRBD1 on 6 matching bases. Germline V gene lookup returns CDR1 SQVTM and CDR2 ANQGSEA. The CDR3 runs 14 residues. V lost 1 base and J 5 bases, leaving 14 bases between the germline ends.

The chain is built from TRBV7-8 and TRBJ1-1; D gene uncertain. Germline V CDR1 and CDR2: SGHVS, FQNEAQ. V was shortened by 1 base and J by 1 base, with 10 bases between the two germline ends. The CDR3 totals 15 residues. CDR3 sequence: CASSLVGHKNTEAFF. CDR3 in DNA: TGTGCCAGCAGCTTAGTTGGCCACAAGAACACTGAAGCTTTCTTT.

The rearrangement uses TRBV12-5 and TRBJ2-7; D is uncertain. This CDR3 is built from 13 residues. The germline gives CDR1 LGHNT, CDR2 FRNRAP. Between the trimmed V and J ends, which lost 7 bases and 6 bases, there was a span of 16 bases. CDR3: CASATTLWGEQYF. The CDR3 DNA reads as TGTGCTAGTGCCACAACCCTATGGGGCGAGCAGTACTTC.

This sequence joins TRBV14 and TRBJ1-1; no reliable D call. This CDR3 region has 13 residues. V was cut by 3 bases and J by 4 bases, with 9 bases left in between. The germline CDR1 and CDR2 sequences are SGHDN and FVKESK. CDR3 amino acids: CASSHQEATEAFF. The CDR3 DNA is TGTGCCAGCAGCCACCAAGAGGCCACTGAAGCTTTCTTT.

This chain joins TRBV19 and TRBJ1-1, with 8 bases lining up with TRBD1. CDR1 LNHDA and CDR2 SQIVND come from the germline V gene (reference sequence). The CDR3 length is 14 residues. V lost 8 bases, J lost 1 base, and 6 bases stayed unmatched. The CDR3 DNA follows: TGTGCCAGTCGTCCGGACAGGGAGAACACTGAAGCTTTCTTT. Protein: CASRPDRENTEAFF.

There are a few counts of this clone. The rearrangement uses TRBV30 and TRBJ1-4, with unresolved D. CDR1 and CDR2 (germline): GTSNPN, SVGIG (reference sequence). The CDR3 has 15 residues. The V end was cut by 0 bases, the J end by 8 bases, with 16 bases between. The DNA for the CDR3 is TGTGCCTGGAGTGTAGGCCCGGGTTTGGAGGAAAAACTGTTTTTT. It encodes CAWSVGPGLEEKLFF.

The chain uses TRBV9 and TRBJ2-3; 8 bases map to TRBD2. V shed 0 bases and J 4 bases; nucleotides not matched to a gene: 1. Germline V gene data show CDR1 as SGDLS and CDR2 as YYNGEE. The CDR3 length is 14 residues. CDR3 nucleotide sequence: TGTGCCAGCAGCGTAGCGGGGGGGCCAGATACGCAGTATTTT. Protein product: CASSVAGGPDTQYF. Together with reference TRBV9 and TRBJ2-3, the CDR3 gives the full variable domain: DSGVTQTPKHLITATGQRVTLRCSPRSGDLSVYWYQQSLDQGLQFLIQYYNGEERAKGNILERFSAQQFPDLHSELNLSSLELGDSALYFCASSVAGGPDTQYFGPGTRLTVL.

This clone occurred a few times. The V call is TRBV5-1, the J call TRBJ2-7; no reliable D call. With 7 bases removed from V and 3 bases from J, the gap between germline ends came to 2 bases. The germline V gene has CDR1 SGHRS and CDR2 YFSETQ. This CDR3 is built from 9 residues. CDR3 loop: CASGYEQYF. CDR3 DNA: TGCGCCAGCGGCTACGAGCAGTACTTC.

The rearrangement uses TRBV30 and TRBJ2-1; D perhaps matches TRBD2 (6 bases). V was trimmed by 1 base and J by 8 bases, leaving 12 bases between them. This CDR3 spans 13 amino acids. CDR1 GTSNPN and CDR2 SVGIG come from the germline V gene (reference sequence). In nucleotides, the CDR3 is TGTGCCTGGAGTGAGACTAGTATTTATGAGCAGTTCTTC. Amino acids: CAWSETSIYEQFF.

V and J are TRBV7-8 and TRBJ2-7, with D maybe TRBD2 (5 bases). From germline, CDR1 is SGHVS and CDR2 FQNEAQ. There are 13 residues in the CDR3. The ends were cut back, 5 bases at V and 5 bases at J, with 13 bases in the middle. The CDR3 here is CASSLSRGNEQYF. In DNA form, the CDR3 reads TGTGCCAGCAGCCTCTCGAGAGGGAACGAGCAGTACTTC.

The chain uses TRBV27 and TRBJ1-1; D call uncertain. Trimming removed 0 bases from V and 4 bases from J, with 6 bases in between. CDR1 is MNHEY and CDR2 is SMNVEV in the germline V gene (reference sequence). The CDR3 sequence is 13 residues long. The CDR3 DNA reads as TGTGCCAGCAGTTTATCGACCCTCACTGAAGCTTTCTTT. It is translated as CASSLSTLTEAFF.

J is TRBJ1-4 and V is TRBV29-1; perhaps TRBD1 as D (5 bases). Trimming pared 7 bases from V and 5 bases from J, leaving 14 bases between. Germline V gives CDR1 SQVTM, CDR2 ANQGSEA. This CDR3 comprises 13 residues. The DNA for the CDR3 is TGCAGCGCCTGGGACTGGCTGAATGAAAAACTGTTTTTT. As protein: CSAWDWLNEKLFF.

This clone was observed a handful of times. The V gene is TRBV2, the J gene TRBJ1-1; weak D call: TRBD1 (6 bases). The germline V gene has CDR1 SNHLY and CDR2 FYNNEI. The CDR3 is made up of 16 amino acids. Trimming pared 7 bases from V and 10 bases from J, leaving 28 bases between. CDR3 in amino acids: CASTERKLRGSHGAFF. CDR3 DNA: TGTGCCAGCACAGAGAGGAAACTCAGGGGTTCCCATGGAGCTTTCTTT.

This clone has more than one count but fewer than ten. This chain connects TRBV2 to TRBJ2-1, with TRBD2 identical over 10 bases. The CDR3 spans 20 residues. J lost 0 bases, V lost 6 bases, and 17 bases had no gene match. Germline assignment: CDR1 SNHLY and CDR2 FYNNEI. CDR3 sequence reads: CASRDLAGSGGPSSYNEQFF. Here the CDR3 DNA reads TGTGCCAGCAGGGACCTAGCTGGTAGCGGGGGGCCTAGCTCCTACAATGAGCAGTTCTTC. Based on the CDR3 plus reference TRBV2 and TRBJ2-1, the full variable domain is EPEVTQTPSHQVTQMGQEVILRCVPISNHLYFYWYRQILGQKVEFLVSFYNNEISEKSEIFDDQFSVERPDGSNFTLKIRSTKLEDSAMYFCASRDLAGSGGPSSYNEQFFGPGTRLTVL.

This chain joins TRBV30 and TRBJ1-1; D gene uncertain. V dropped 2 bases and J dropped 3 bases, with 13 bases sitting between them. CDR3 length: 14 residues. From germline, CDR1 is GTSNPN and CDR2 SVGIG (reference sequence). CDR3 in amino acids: CAWSPQIGDTEAFF. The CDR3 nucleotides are TGTGCCTGGAGTCCGCAAATCGGGGACACTGAAGCTTTCTTT.

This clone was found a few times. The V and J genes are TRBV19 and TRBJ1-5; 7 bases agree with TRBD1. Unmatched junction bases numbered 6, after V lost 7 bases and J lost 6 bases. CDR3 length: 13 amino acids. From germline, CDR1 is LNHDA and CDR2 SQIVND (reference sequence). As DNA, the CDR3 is TGTGCCAGTAAAGAGGGGGCGATTCAGCCCCAGCATTTT. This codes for CASKEGAIQPQHF.